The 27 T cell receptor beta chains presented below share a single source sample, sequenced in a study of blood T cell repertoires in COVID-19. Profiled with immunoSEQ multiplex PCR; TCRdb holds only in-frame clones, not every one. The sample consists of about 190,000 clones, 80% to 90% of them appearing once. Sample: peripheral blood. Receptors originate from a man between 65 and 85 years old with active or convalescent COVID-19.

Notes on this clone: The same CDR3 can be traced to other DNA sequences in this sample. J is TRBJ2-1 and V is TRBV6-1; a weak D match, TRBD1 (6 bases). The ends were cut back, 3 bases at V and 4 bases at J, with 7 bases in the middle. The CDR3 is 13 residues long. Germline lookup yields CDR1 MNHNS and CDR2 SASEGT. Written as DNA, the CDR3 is TGTGCCAGCAGTGACAGGGGATACAATGAGCAGTTCTTC. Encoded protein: CASSDRGYNEQFF.

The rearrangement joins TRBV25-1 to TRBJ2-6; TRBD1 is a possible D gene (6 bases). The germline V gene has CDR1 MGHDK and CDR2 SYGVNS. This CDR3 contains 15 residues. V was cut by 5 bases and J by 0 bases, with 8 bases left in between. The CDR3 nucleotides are TGTGCCAGCAGTACGGGACACTCTGGGGCCAACGTCCTGACTTTC. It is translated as CASSTGHSGANVLTF. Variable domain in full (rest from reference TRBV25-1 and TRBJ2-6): EADIYQTPRYLVIGTGKKITLECSQTMGHDKMYWYQQDPGMELHLIHYSYGVNSTEKGDLSSESTVSRIRTEHFPLTLESARPSHTSQYLCASSTGHSGANVLTFGAGSRLTVL.

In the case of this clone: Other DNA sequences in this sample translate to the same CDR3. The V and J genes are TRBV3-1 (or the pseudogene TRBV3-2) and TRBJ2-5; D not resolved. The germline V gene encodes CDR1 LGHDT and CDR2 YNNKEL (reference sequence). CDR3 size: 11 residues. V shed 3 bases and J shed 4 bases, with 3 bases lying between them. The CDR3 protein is CASSHRETQYF. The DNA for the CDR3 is TGTGCCAGCAGCCATCGAGAGACCCAGTACTTC.

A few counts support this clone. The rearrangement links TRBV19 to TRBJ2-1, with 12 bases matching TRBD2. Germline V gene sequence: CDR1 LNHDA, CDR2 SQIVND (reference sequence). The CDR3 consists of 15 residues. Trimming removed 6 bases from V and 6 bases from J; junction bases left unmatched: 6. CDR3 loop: CASSQLAGGFNEQFF. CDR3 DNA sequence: TGTGCCAGTAGCCAACTAGCGGGAGGCTTCAATGAGCAGTTCTTC.

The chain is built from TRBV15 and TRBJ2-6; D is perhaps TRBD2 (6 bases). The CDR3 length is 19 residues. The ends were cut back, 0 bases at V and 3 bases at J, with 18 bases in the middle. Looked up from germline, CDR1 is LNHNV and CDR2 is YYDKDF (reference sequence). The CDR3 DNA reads TGTGCCACCAGCAGAGATGTTCCGCTCCGTAGCGGTGGGGCCAACGTCCTGACTTTC. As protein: CATSRDVPLRSGGANVLTF.

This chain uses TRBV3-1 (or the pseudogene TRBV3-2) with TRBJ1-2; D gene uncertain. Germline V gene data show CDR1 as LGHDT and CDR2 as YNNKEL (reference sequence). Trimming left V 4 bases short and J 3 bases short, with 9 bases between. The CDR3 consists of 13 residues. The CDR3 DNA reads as TGTGCCAGCAGCCGTTGGGAGTACTATGGCTACACCTTC. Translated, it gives CASSRWEYYGYTF.

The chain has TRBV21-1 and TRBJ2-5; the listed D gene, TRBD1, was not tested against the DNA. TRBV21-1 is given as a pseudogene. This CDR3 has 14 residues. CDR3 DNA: TGTGCCAGCAGCTCAAGTCACAGGGACGAGACCCAGTACTTC. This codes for CASSSSHRDETQYF.

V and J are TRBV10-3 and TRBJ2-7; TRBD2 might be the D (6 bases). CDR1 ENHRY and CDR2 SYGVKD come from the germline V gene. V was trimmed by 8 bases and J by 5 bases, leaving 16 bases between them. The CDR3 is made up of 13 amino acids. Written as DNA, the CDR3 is TGTGCCATCGGGAGGACGAAGGCCGACGAGCAGTACTTC. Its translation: CAIGRTKADEQYF.

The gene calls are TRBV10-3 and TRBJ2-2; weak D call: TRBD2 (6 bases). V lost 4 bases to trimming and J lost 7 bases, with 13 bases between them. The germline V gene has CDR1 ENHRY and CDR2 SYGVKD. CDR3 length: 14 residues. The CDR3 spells CAISAHGGYGELFF. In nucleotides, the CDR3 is TGTGCCATCAGTGCCCACGGGGGATACGGGGAGCTGTTTTTT.

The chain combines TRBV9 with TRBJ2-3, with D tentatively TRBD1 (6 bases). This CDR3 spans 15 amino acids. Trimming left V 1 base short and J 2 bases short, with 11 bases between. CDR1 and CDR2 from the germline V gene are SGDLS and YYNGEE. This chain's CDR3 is CASSVSRGSTDTQYF. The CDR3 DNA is TGTGCCAGCAGCGTAAGCAGGGGATCCACAGATACGCAGTATTTT.

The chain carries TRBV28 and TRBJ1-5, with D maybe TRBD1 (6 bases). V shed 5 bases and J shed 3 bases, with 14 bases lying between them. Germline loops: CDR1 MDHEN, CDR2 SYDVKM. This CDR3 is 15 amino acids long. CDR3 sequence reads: CASSERQVFNQPQHF. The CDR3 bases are TGTGCCAGCAGTGAGAGACAGGTCTTCAATCAGCCCCAGCATTTT.

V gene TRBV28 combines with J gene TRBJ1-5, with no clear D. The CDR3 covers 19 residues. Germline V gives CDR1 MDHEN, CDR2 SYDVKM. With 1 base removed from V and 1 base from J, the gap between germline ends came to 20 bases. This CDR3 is CASSLYRGWVDMSNQPQHF. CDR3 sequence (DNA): TGTGCCAGCAGTTTATATCGCGGTTGGGTCGATATGAGCAATCAGCCCCAGCATTTT.

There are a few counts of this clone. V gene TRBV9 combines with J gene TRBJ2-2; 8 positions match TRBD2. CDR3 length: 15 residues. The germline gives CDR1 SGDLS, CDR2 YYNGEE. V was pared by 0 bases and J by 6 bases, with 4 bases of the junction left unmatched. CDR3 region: CASSVVPGGPGELFF. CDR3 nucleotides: TGTGCCAGCAGCGTAGTTCCGGGAGGGCCCGGGGAGCTGTTTTTT.

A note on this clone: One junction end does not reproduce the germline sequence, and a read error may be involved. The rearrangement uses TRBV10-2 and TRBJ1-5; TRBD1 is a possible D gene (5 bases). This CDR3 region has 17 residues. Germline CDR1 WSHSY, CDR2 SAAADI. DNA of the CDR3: TGCGCCAGCAGTGATTCTCGTCGGGGGGGTGCGGATCAGCCTCAGCATTTT. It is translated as CASSDSRRGGADQPQHF.

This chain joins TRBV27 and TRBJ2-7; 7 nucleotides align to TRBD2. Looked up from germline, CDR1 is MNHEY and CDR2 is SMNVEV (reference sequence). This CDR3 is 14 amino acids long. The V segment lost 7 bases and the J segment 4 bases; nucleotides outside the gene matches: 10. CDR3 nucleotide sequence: TGTGCCAGCACCCTCGGGCGGGGGTCTTACGAGCAGTACTTC. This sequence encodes CASTLGRGSYEQYF.

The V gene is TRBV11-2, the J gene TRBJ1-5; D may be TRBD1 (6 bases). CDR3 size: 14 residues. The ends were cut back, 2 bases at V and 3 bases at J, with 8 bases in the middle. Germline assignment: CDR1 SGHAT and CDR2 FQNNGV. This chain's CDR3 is CASSLNRVNQPQHF. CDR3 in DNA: TGTGCCAGCAGCTTAAACAGGGTCAATCAGCCCCAGCATTTT.

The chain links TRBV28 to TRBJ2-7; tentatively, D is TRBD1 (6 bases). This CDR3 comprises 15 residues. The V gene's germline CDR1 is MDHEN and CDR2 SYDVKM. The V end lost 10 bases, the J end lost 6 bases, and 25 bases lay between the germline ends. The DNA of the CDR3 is TGTGCCACCCTACCGACAGGCATCCTTTTCGGCGAGCAGTACTTC. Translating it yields CATLPTGILFGEQYF.

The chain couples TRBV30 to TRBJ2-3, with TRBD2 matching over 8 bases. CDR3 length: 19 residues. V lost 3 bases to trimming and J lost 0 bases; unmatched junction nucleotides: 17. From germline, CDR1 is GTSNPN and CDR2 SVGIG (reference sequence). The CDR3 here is CAWSSLAGFSSPSTDTQYF. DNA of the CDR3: TGTGCCTGGAGCTCTCTAGCGGGCTTCTCCTCTCCTAGCACAGATACGCAGTATTTT.

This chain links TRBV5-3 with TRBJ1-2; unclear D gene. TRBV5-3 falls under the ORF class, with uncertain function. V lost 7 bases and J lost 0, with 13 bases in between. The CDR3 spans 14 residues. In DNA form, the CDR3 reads TGTGCCAGACGGGTATGGAATGCTAACTATGGCTACACCTTC. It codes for CARRVWNANYGYTF.

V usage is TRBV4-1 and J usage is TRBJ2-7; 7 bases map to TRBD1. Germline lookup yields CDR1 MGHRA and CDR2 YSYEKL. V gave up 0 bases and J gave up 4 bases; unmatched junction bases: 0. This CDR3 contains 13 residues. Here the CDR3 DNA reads TGCGCCAGCAGCCAAGAACAGGGGTACGAGCAGTACTTC. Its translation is CASSQEQGYEQYF.

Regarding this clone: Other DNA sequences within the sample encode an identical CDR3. The CDR3 bases are TGTGCCAGCAGTCAATCGGCCTACGAGCAGTACTTC. This translates into CASSQSAYEQYF. The chain carries TRBV3-1 (or the pseudogene TRBV3-2) and TRBJ2-7; D is undetermined. The CDR3 has 12 amino acids. CDR1 LGHDT and CDR2 YNNKEL come from the germline V gene (reference sequence). The ends were cut back, 6 bases at V and 2 bases at J, with 8 bases in the middle.

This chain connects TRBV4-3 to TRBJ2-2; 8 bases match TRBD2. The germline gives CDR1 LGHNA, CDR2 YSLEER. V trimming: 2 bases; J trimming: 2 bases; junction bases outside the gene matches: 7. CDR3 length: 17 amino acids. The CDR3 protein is CASSQSVAGRNTGELFF. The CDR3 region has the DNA TGCGCCAGCAGCCAATCCGTAGCGGGACGAAACACCGGGGAGCTGTTTTTT.

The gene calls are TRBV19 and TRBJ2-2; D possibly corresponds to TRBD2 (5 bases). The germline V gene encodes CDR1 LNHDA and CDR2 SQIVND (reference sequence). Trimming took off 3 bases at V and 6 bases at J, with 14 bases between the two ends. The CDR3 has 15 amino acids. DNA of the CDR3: TGTGCCAGTAGTATCGGGAATGTTGGAGCCGGGGAGCTGTTTTTT. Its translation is CASSIGNVGAGELFF.

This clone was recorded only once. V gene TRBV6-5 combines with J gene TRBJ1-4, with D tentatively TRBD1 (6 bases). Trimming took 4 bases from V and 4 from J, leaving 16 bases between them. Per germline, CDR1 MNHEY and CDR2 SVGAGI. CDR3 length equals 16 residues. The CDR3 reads CASSFFYRGGNEKLFF. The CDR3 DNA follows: TGTGCCAGCAGTTTTTTCTACAGAGGGGGTAATGAAAAACTGTTTTTT.

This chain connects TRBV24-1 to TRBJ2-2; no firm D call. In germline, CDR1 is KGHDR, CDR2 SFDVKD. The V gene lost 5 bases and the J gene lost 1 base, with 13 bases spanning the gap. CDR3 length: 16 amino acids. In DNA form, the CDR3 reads TGTGCCACCAGTGGGGCCATGGATCAGAACACCGGGGAGCTGTTTTTT. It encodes CATSGAMDQNTGELFF.

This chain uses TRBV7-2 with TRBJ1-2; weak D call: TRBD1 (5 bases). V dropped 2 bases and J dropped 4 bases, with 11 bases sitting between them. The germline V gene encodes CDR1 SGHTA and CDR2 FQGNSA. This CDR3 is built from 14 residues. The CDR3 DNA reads TGTGCCAGCAGCTTATTTGGGGGGGGCTATGGCTACACCTTC. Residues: CASSLFGGGYGYTF.

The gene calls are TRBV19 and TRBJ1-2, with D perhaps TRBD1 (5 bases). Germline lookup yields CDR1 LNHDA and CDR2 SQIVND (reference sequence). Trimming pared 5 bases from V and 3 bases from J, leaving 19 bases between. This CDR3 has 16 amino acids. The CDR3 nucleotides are TGTGCCAGTAGTCCAGGCGGCTCGGACAAATACTATGGCTACACCTTC. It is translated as CASSPGGSDKYYGYTF.